This entry describes one T cell receptor beta chain. The sample comes from a study of blood T cell repertoires in COVID-19. As for the study in general: From the United States, Italy and Spain came samples of acute and convalescent COVID-19. T cells, B-cell-depleted T cells, or PBMCs provided the cDNA or gDNA that served as material.

Unmatched junction bases numbered 2, after V lost 2 bases and J lost 4 bases. There are 14 residues in the CDR3. Germline V lookup: CDR1 WNHNN, CDR2 SYGVQD (reference sequence). Original processing methods: From reference gene primer amplification, estimates of nucleated cell counts were derived. The repertoire was sequenced with immunoSEQ multiplex PCR; TCRdb's copy has only in-frame clones and lacks some. For V, J and clone size, that table is used; D and trimming come from the DNA. In the table there are about 62,000 clones, roughly 90% of which are singletons. The V gene is TRBV10-1, the J gene TRBJ2-1; 7 nucleotides line up with TRBD2. This receptor was obtained from a woman aged 80 or over with acute or convalescent COVID-19. Sequencing input: peripheral blood. The chain's CDR3 is CASSETSAYNEQFF. The CDR3 DNA follows: TGCGCCAGCAGTGAGACTAGCGCGTACAATGAGCAGTTCTTC.